The 32 T cell receptor beta chains listed next were all sequenced from one sample in a study of T cell changes during pregnancy in multiple sclerosis (dated by TCRdb to the late 2010s). Library preparation was by the immunoSEQ multiplex PCR assay. TCRdb re-hosts the immuneACCESS table, in-frame sequences only. Its copies lack some clones; in the studies checked, an unresolved V gene accounts for under half of them, and the cause for the rest is not known. This sample gives some 20,000 clones in total; approximately 90% of them show up just once. Of the sample, approximately 1.4% falls within the top ten clones. Material: CD4+ T cells from peripheral blood mononuclear cells, obtained in the first trimester of pregnancy. These receptors were collected from a female donor in good health, enrolled as a control in a pregnancy study.

This sequence joins TRBV5-8 and TRBJ2-3; 15 nucleotides align to TRBD2. The germline CDR1 and CDR2 sequences are SGHTS and YDEGEE. The junction had 10 bases not matched to a gene; V was cut back by 3 bases and J by 8 bases. The CDR3 has 17 amino acids. The CDR3 sequence is CASSSGLAGGTAGTQYF. In nucleotides, the CDR3 is TGTGCCAGCAGCTCCGGACTAGCGGGGGGGACTGCGGGTACGCAGTATTTT.

CDR3 bases: TGCGCCAGCAGCCAAGTTTCCCAATCCGGGGAGCTGTTTTTT. Encoded protein: CASSQVSQSGELFF. V and J are TRBV4-3 and TRBJ2-2; D unclear. This CDR3 contains 14 residues. Germline lookup yields CDR1 LGHNA and CDR2 YSLEER. The V end lost 1 base, the J end lost 6 bases, and 9 bases lay between the germline ends.

CDR3 nucleotides: TGCAGCTTCCAGGGGGCCTATGGCTACACCTTC. Translating gives CSFQGAYGYTF. The rearrangement links TRBV29-1 to TRBJ1-2; 8 bases are shared with TRBD1. The CDR3 covers 11 residues. J lost 4 bases, V lost 8 bases, and 3 bases had no gene match. Germline assignment: CDR1 SQVTM and CDR2 ANQGSEA.

The genes are TRBV5-4 and TRBJ2-7; possibly TRBD1 for D (6 bases). Germline-derived CDR1 and CDR2 are SGHNT and YYREEE (reference sequence). This CDR3 region has 16 residues. Trimming cost V 0 bases and J 2 bases, with 15 bases left between them. For the CDR3, the DNA is TGTGCCAGCAGCTTGGGCAAGTTGGACAGTACCTACGAGCAGTACTTC. This encodes CASSLGKLDSTYEQYF.

The genes are TRBV5-8 and TRBJ1-3; D is unresolved. CDR3 length: 13 amino acids. V was pared by 0 bases and J by 4 bases, with 5 bases between. In germline, CDR1 is SGHTS, CDR2 YDEGEE. The CDR3 reads CASSLGGGNTIYF. The CDR3 DNA sequence: TGTGCCAGCAGCTTGGGAGGAGGAAACACCATATATTTT.

V is TRBV7-8 and J is TRBJ1-1, with D possibly matching TRBD1 (5 bases). Germline CDR1 and CDR2: SGHVS and FQNEAQ. V was cut by 0 bases and J by 1 base, with 9 bases left in between. CDR3 size: 15 residues. In DNA form, the CDR3 reads TGTGCCAGCAGCTTAGCGCCGACAGAGAACACTGAAGCTTTCTTT. Its translation: CASSLAPTENTEAFF.

The chain is built from TRBV7-9 and TRBJ2-7; D is perhaps TRBD1 (5 bases). The V end lost 5 bases, the J end lost 3 bases, and 23 bases lay between the germline ends. The CDR3 length is 17 residues. Germline values: CDR1 SEHNR, CDR2 FQNEAQ (reference sequence). The chain's CDR3 is CASSVSAHFDSYYEQYF. The DNA for the CDR3 is TGTGCCAGCAGCGTCTCCGCTCACTTCGACAGCTACTACGAGCAGTACTTC.

This chain links TRBV6-6 with TRBJ1-1, with TRBD1 matching over 10 bases. Trimming removed 5 bases from V and 6 bases from J; junction bases left unmatched: 3. Germline CDR1 MNHNY, CDR2 SVGAGI (reference sequence). The CDR3 sequence is 13 residues long. The CDR3 bases are TGTGCCAGCAGTCCGGGACAGGGGTCTGAAGCTTTCTTT. This translates into CASSPGQGSEAFF.

This clone has just a few counts. The chain carries TRBV5-1 and TRBJ1-1; D unresolved. The germline gives CDR1 SGHRS, CDR2 YFSETQ. CDR3 length: 13 residues. Trimming removed 2 bases at V and 2 bases at J, with 7 bases between. CDR3 region: CASSFLANTEAFF. CDR3 nucleotide sequence: TGCGCCAGCAGCTTCTTGGCAAACACTGAAGCTTTCTTT.

The chain is built from TRBV19 and TRBJ2-2, with 8 positions matching TRBD2. V trimming: 5 bases; J trimming: 4 bases; junction bases outside the gene matches: 12. Germline CDR1 reads LNHDA; CDR2 reads SQIVND (reference sequence). This CDR3 region has 17 residues. The CDR3 loop reads CASSPPRGARSTGELFF. In DNA form, the CDR3 reads TGTGCCAGTAGTCCGCCGCGGGGGGCGCGTTCCACCGGGGAGCTGTTTTTT.

V gene TRBV10-3 combines with J gene TRBJ2-7; 9 bases agree with TRBD2. J was trimmed by 6 bases and V by 10 bases; bases with no gene match: 13. The CDR3 has 14 residues. Germline lookup yields CDR1 ENHRY and CDR2 SYGVKD. This chain's CDR3 is CATDPGGGGSEQYF. CDR3 nucleotide sequence: TGTGCCACCGACCCCGGCGGGGGGGGGAGCGAGCAGTACTTC.

This clone was observed a single time. This chain connects TRBV29-1 to TRBJ1-5, with D possibly matching TRBD1 (5 bases). The germline CDR1 and CDR2 sequences are SQVTM and ANQGSEA. Between the trimmed V and J ends, which lost 7 bases and 2 bases, there was a span of 15 bases. The CDR3 has 14 amino acids. The CDR3 DNA reads TGCAGCGCGGCCAGGGAGGGTGGCAATCAGCCCCAGCATTTT. Protein: CSAAREGGNQPQHF.

The rearrangement uses TRBV5-6 and TRBJ2-5; a possible D gene is TRBD1 (6 bases). V was clipped by 0 bases and J by 7 bases, with 13 bases between them. CDR1 is SGHDT, CDR2 YYEEEE, per germline. This CDR3 spans 14 amino acids. CDR3 nucleotides: TGTGCCAGCAGCTTGGGTCATATAGGGGGGACCCAGTACTTC. It encodes CASSLGHIGGTQYF.

The V gene is TRBV7-2, the J gene TRBJ1-1; D is ambiguous. Germline assignment: CDR1 SGHTA and CDR2 FQGNSA. The CDR3 runs to 15 residues. The V and J ends lost 5 bases and 0 bases respectively, with 13 bases between them. Written as DNA, the CDR3 is TGTGCCAGCAGCCTATTCCCTCTGCTGAACACTGAAGCTTTCTTT. Residues: CASSLFPLLNTEAFF.

The chain combines TRBV5-4 with TRBJ2-2; D is unresolved. Germline CDR1 is SGHNT and CDR2 is YYREEE (reference sequence). CDR3 length equals 15 residues. The V end lost 4 bases, the J end lost 6 bases, and 16 bases lay between the germline ends. Here the CDR3 DNA reads TGTGCCAGCAGCCCGGCAGGTGTGGTATCCGGGGAGCTGTTTTTT. Protein sequence: CASSPAGVVSGELFF. Looking up the rest from reference TRBV5-4 and TRBJ2-2 gives the full variable domain: ETGVTQSPTHLIKTRGQQVTLRCSSQSGHNTVSWYQQALGQGPQFIFQYYREEENGRGNFPPRFSGLQFPNYSSELNVNALELDDSALYLCASSPAGVVSGELFFGEGSRLTVL.

This clone occurred once. The chain joins TRBV6-5 to TRBJ1-2, with a possible D match to TRBD1 (5 bases). Germline-derived CDR1 and CDR2 are MNHEY and SVGAGI. The CDR3 extends over 15 amino acids. Deletions cut 4 bases from V and 6 bases from J, with 18 bases between. The CDR3 sequence is CASSFLRGRTNGYTF. CDR3 DNA: TGTGCCAGCAGTTTTTTGAGGGGACGGACTAATGGCTACACCTTC.

The V and J genes are TRBV7-9 and TRBJ1-4; D gene ambiguous. The V and J ends lost 4 bases and 0 bases respectively, with 9 bases between them. Looked up from germline, CDR1 is SEHNR and CDR2 is FQNEAQ (reference sequence). This CDR3 has 15 residues. The CDR3 nucleotides read TGTGCCAGCAGCTCTGGACTCACAACTAATGAAAAACTGTTTTTT. Translating gives CASSSGLTTNEKLFF.

The CDR3 here is CASSEFQRGQGNGYTF. As DNA, the CDR3 is TGTGCCAGCAGTGAATTTCAAAGGGGACAGGGGAATGGCTACACCTTC. The V and J genes are TRBV6-1 and TRBJ1-2, with 10 nucleotides matching TRBD1. This CDR3 spans 16 amino acids. Trimming removed 2 bases from V and 6 bases from J; junction bases left unmatched: 9. Germline V gives CDR1 MNHNS, CDR2 SASEGT.

In its sample, this clone is medium-sized. V and J are TRBV6-5 and TRBJ2-1; D might be TRBD2 (5 bases). CDR1 is MNHEY and CDR2 is SVGAGI in the germline V gene. Trimming removed 3 bases at V and 4 bases at J, with 10 bases between. The CDR3 runs to 14 residues. The DNA for the CDR3 is TGTGCCAGCAGTTATTCGCGGGTATACAATGAGCAGTTCTTC. As protein: CASSYSRVYNEQFF.

This rearrangement joins TRBV9 to TRBJ2-7, with D maybe TRBD2 (6 bases). Trimming cost V 0 bases and J 2 bases, with 12 bases left between them. Germline lookup yields CDR1 SGDLS and CDR2 YYNGEE. CDR3 length: 15 amino acids. The CDR3 nucleotides read TGTGCCAGCAGCGTAGGAGAAGCGGGTGCCTACGAGCAGTACTTC. Translating gives CASSVGEAGAYEQYF.

V and J are TRBV16 and TRBJ1-2; D not certain. The V end was cut by 0 bases, the J end by 6 bases, with 5 bases between. Germline V lookup: CDR1 KGHSY, CDR2 FQNENV. The CDR3 is 12 residues long. CDR3 protein: CASSQSRNGYTF. Written as DNA, the CDR3 is TGTGCCAGCAGCCAATCGCGTAATGGCTACACCTTC.

The CDR3 sequence: CAWSAQGFGEAFF. The CDR3 region has the DNA TGTGCCTGGAGTGCACAGGGTTTCGGAGAAGCTTTCTTT. The rearrangement uses TRBV30 and TRBJ1-1, with D tentatively TRBD1 (6 bases). Trimming removed 1 base at V and 8 bases at J, with 14 bases between. There are 13 residues in the CDR3. Germline V CDR1 and CDR2: GTSNPN, SVGIG (reference sequence).

J is TRBJ2-5 and V is TRBV7-2; 9 bases fit TRBD2. This CDR3 spans 12 amino acids. Trimming cost V 5 bases and J 10 bases; bases outside gene matches: 5. The germline gives CDR1 SGHTA, CDR2 FQGNSA. CDR3 nucleotide sequence: TGTGCCAGCAGCCGGGCGGGAGGGGGCCAGTACTTC. Translation: CASSRAGGGQYF.

The chain employs TRBV5-4 and TRBJ2-3; 12 bases are shared with TRBD2. Trimming cost V 1 base and J 6 bases; bases outside gene matches: 9. This CDR3 is 17 amino acids long. Germline CDR1 is SGHNT and CDR2 is YYREEE (reference sequence). This CDR3 is CASSLNPTGTSGDTQYF. As DNA, the CDR3 is TGTGCCAGCAGCTTGAACCCAACCGGGACTAGCGGGGATACGCAGTATTTT.

This chain uses TRBV5-8 with TRBJ1-2; TRBD1 matches 10 bases. The CDR3 consists of 16 residues. V was pared by 0 bases and J by 2 bases, with 4 bases of the junction left unmatched. Germline values: CDR1 SGHTS, CDR2 YDEGEE. CDR3 DNA sequence: TGTGCCAGCAGCTTGGCAGGGACAGGGGTAAACTATGGCTACACCTTC. Translation: CASSLAGTGVNYGYTF.

The CDR3 is CASSLPGDHGYTF. The CDR3, as DNA: TGTGCCAGCAGCTTACCAGGGGATCATGGCTACACCTTC. V usage is TRBV5-4 and J usage is TRBJ1-2; D might be TRBD1 (6 bases). V dropped 2 bases and J dropped 6 bases, with 11 bases sitting between them. The CDR3 consists of 13 residues. CDR1 and CDR2 from the germline V gene are SGHNT and YYREEE (reference sequence).

The chain combines TRBV30 with TRBJ2-5; 7 bases agree with TRBD2. Germline CDR1 reads GTSNPN; CDR2 reads SVGIG (reference sequence). The CDR3 extends over 14 amino acids. V was pared by 0 bases and J by 7 bases, with 8 bases of the junction left unmatched. CDR3: CAWSVLGTTGTQYF. The CDR3 DNA follows: TGTGCCTGGAGTGTACTCGGGACTACGGGGACCCAGTACTTC.

The gene calls are TRBV20-1 and TRBJ1-2; D gene uncertain. The ends were cut back, 3 bases at V and 3 bases at J, with 2 bases in the middle. The CDR3 covers 10 residues. CDR1 DFQATT and CDR2 SNEGSKA come from the germline V gene (reference sequence). The CDR3 loop reads CSASYYGYTF. The CDR3, as DNA: TGCAGTGCTAGCTACTATGGCTACACCTTC.

This sequence joins TRBV30 and TRBJ1-5; D remains unclear. The CDR3 sequence is 16 residues long. Germline CDR1 is GTSNPN and CDR2 is SVGIG (reference sequence). Trimming took off 0 bases at V and 3 bases at J, with 15 bases between the two ends. As DNA, the CDR3 is TGTGCCTGGAGTGTACGAACCGGGTATGACAATCAGCCCCAGCATTTT. Translated: CAWSVRTGYDNQPQHF.

The chain combines TRBV27 with TRBJ2-1; 10 bases fit TRBD2. Germline-derived CDR1 and CDR2 are MNHEY and SMNVEV (reference sequence). V shed 5 bases, J shed 6 bases, and the junction held 7 bases outside the gene matches. The CDR3 length is 15 residues. CDR3 bases: TGTGCCAGCAGTCCTCGGACTAGCGGTACCAATGAGCAGTTCTTC. Residues: CASSPRTSGTNEQFF.

The chain employs TRBV19 and TRBJ2-7; possible D gene TRBD1, 8 bases. The CDR3 length is 15 residues. Per the germline V gene, CDR1 is LNHDA and CDR2 is SQIVND (reference sequence). V was shortened by 3 bases and J by 3 bases, with 15 bases between the two germline ends. The CDR3 sequence: CASSIATGGVYEQYF. The CDR3, as DNA: TGTGCCAGTAGTATCGCCACAGGGGGGGTCTACGAGCAGTACTTC.

The chain couples TRBV5-5 to TRBJ1-6, with D possibly TRBD1 on 6 matching bases. The germline V gene has CDR1 SGHKS and CDR2 YYEKEE (reference sequence). The germline V and J ends were trimmed by 1 base and 5 bases, with 13 bases remaining between them. This CDR3 region has 16 residues. The DNA of the CDR3 is TGTGCCAGCAGCTTGATTTGGGACACTGATAATTCACCCCTCCACTTT. Residues: CASSLIWDTDNSPLHF.